This is a list of T cell receptor beta chains from one sample in a study of post-analysis software for immune sequencing data. Using its own MiXCR run on the PCR reads, TCRdb lists one record per CDR3 protein. Of roughly 570,000 distinct CDR3 sequences in the sample, 34% were seen once. Specimen: blood. The receptors derive from a girl aged 2 to 17 with multiple sclerosis. Each CDR3 is given with its conserved first and last residue. A D gene is named only where the DNA matches it firmly. Some rows have no size entry. The others give once, few or many, or a class for an expanded clone.

V,D,size,J,CDR3,DNA
TRBV3-1,NA,NA,TRBJ1-2,CASSQDYLGYGYTF,TGTGCCAGCAGCCAAGATTATTTGGGTTATGGCTACACCTTC
TRBV20-1,TRBD2,few,TRBJ2-3,CSARDIGLAGGSDTQYF,TGCAGTGCTAGAGACATCGGACTAGCGGGTGGCTCAGATACGCAGTATTTT
TRBV29-1,NA,many,TRBJ2-5,CSVERKGDWETQYF,TGCAGCGTTGAAAGAAAGGGGGATTGGGAGACCCAGTACTTC
TRBV11-2,TRBD1,NA,TRBJ1-1,CASSLQWTGPKNTEAFF,TGTGCCAGCAGCCTACAATGGACAGGCCCTAAGAACACTGAAGCTTTCTTT
TRBV20-1,TRBD1,few,TRBJ2-1,CSAPQGENNEQFF,TGCAGTGCGCCCCAGGGGGAAAACAATGAGCAGTTCTTC
TRBV7-9,NA,NA,TRBJ1-6,CASSWGHSPLHF,TGTGCCAGCAGCTGGGGCCATTCACCCCTCCACTTT
TRBV24-1,NA,NA,TRBJ2-1,CATSDLVPNEQFF,TGTGCCACCAGTGATTTAGTTCCCAATGAGCAGTTCTTC
TRBV6-1,NA,few,TRBJ1-2,CASSEAVFSQGYTF,TGTGCCAGCAGTGAAGCGGTATTCAGCCAGGGCTACACCTTC
TRBV29-1,NA,few,TRBJ2-5,CSVDEGRAWETQYF,TGCAGCGTTGATGAGGGGCGCGCTTGGGAGACCCAGTACTTC
TRBV3-1,TRBD1,few,TRBJ2-7,CASSQDGPGGKYEQYF,TGTGCCAGCAGCCAAGACGGTCCAGGGGGCAAGTACGAGCAGTACTTC
TRBV2,NA,NA,TRBJ2-3,CASSEAIDTTDTQYF,TGTGCCAGCAGTGAAGCTATTGACACCACAGATACGCAGTATTTT
TRBV25-1,TRBD1,NA,TRBJ2-5,CASSEFGTDSETQYF,TGTGCCAGCAGTGAATTCGGGACAGATTCTGAGACCCAGTACTTC
TRBV7-8,NA,NA,TRBJ2-3,CASSLWNTNTDTQYF,TGTGCCAGCAGCTTATGGAACACAAACACAGATACGCAGTATTTT
TRBV7-3,NA,few,TRBJ2-7,CASSANQGYEQYF,TGTGCCAGCAGCGCCAACCAAGGATACGAGCAGTACTTC
TRBV12-3/TRBV12-4,NA,many,TRBJ2-5,CASSPGQGETQYF,TGTGCCAGCAGTCCGGGCCAGGGGGAGACCCAGTACTTC
TRBV15,NA,NA,TRBJ1-1,CATSRDGWTMNTEAFF,TGTGCCACCAGCAGAGATGGGTGGACAATGAACACTGAAGCTTTCTTT
TRBV5-5,NA,NA,TRBJ2-1,CASSLVPQPYNEQFF,TGTGCCAGCAGCTTGGTTCCTCAACCCTACAATGAGCAGTTCTTC
TRBV9,NA,NA,TRBJ1-1,CASSVSRGPNTEAFF,TGTGCCAGCAGCGTATCCCGGGGCCCCAACACTGAAGCTTTCTTT
TRBV20-1,TRBD2,few,TRBJ2-1,CSARLAAYNEQFF,TGCAGTGCTAGACTAGCGGCCTACAATGAGCAGTTCTTC
TRBV25-1,NA,few,TRBJ2-5,CASSDLRVWETQYF,TGTGCCAGCAGTGACTTGAGGGTATGGGAGACCCAGTACTTC
TRBV10-1,NA,few,TRBJ2-7,CASSEVRADGEQYF,TGCGCCAGCAGTGAAGTCCGAGCCGATGGGGAGCAGTACTTC
TRBV15,TRBD2,NA,TRBJ2-5,CATGTATSGEAETQYF,TGTGCCACCGGCACTGCGACTAGCGGGGAGGCAGAGACCCAGTACTTC
TRBV12-3/TRBV12-4,NA,NA,TRBJ1-1,CASSPLKTEAFF,TGTGCCAGCAGTCCTTTGAAAACTGAAGCTTTCTTT
TRBV5-1,NA,NA,TRBJ1-6,CASSLLTGDSPLHF,TGCGCCAGCAGCTTGCTGACCGGGGATTCACCCCTCCACTTT
TRBV12-3/TRBV12-4,TRBD2,NA,TRBJ2-5,CASSPNGGALGEQYF,TGTGCCAGCAGCCCCAACGGGGGGGCCCTAGGGGAGCAGTACTTC
TRBV5-1,TRBD2,NA,TRBJ2-3,CASSQTSGSSADTQYF,TGCGCCAGCAGCCAGACTAGCGGGAGTAGCGCAGATACGCAGTATTTT
TRBV5-1,TRBD1,NA,TRBJ1-2,CASSLGQGEHGYTF,TGCGCCAGCAGCTTGGGACAGGGGGAACATGGCTACACCTTC
TRBV7-2,NA,NA,TRBJ1-2,CAISLAAGGSYGYTF,TGTGCCATCAGCTTAGCGGCGGGGGGTAGCTATGGCTACACCTTC
TRBV3-1,TRBD2,NA,TRBJ2-5,CASSHPGTSGGEETQYF,TGTGCCAGCAGCCATCCGGGGACTAGCGGGGGAGAGGAGACCCAGTACTTC
TRBV20-1,NA,NA,TRBJ2-1,CSARPNGGLSGDEQFF,TGCAGTGCCCGACCCAACGGAGGCCTCTCGGGTGATGAGCAGTTCTTC
TRBV7-9,TRBD1,once,TRBJ1-6,CASSLDAGGHNSPLHF,TGTGCCAGCAGCTTAGACGCAGGGGGCCATAATTCACCCCTCCACTTT
TRBV29-1,TRBD1,NA,TRBJ2-1,CSVARRGPNEQFF,TGCAGCGTAGCTCGAAGGGGGCCCAATGAGCAGTTCTTC
TRBV6-6,NA,NA,TRBJ1-2,CAGSYTTGGTNYGYTF,TGTGCCGGCAGTTACACTACCGGCGGGACGAACTATGGCTACACCTTC
TRBV5-1,TRBD2,few,TRBJ2-1,CASSLLAGKYNEQFF,TGCGCCAGCAGCCTGCTAGCGGGGAAATACAATGAGCAGTTCTTC
TRBV4-1,NA,few,TRBJ1-4,CASSQEGSEKLFF,TGTGCCAGCAGCCAAGAAGGGAGTGAAAAACTGTTTTTT
TRBV20-1,NA,few,TRBJ2-1,CSVKEGYIEQFF,TGCAGTGTGAAGGAGGGCTACATTGAGCAGTTCTTC
TRBV14,NA,few,TRBJ2-1,CASSHAFQEQFF,TGTGCCAGCAGCCATGCCTTTCAGGAGCAGTTCTTC
TRBV6-1,NA,NA,TRBJ1-5,CASSEQGRIQPQHF,TGTGCCAGCAGTGAACAGGGGAGGATTCAGCCCCAGCATTTT
TRBV29-1,NA,few,TRBJ2-1,CSGYDWPSVAEQFF,TGCAGCGGGTACGACTGGCCCTCCGTTGCTGAGCAGTTCTTC
TRBV12-3/TRBV12-4,NA,NA,TRBJ1-2,CASSQGVAYGYTF,TGTGCCAGCAGTCAAGGGGTGGCCTATGGCTACACCTTC
TRBV20-1,NA,NA,TRBJ1-1,CSASLGGAGFSFF,TGCAGTGCTAGTCTGGGTGGGGCAGGGTTTTCTTTCTTT
TRBV9,TRBD1,few,TRBJ1-6,CASTEPDQGGDSPLHF,TGTGCCAGCACCGAACCGGACCAGGGGGGGGACTCACCCCTCCACTTT
TRBV20-1,NA,NA,TRBJ2-7,CSATRRDLHYEQYF,TGCAGTGCCACAAGAAGGGACTTGCACTACGAGCAGTACTTC
TRBV20-1,NA,once,TRBJ2-2,CSARVGGAWDTGELFF,TGCAGTGCTAGAGTAGGGGGGGCCTGGGACACCGGGGAGCTGTTTTTT
TRBV12-3/TRBV12-4,NA,few,TRBJ2-5,CASSHTRGETQYF,TGTGCCAGCAGCCATACTAGGGGAGAGACCCAGTACTTC
TRBV20-1,NA,NA,TRBJ2-5,CSAPQGGTQETQYF,TGCAGTGCTCCGCAGGGGGGGACTCAAGAGACCCAGTACTTC
TRBV7-8,NA,NA,TRBJ2-7,CASRSPNLYEQYF,TGTGCCAGCCGAAGCCCCAATCTCTATGAGCAGTACTTC
TRBV20-1,NA,few,TRBJ2-7,CSARDVGREVEQYF,TGCAGTGCTAGAGATGTTGGCAGGGAAGTCGAGCAGTACTTC
TRBV5-1,TRBD1,few,TRBJ2-7,CASSFSGTGSYEQYF,TGCGCCAGCAGCTTTTCCGGGACAGGCTCCTACGAGCAGTACTTC
TRBV9,NA,NA,TRBJ1-4,CASSEGGTNEKLFF,TGTGCCAGCAGCGAAGGCGGAACTAATGAAAAACTGTTTTTT
TRBV9,TRBD1,few,TRBJ2-7,CASSSGAGTGNYEQYF,TGTGCCAGCAGCTCAGGGGCCGGGACAGGGAATTACGAGCAGTACTTC
TRBV20-1,TRBD1,few,TRBJ2-1,CSAKDRGNEQFF,TGCAGTGCTAAGGACAGGGGCAATGAGCAGTTCTTC
TRBV6-6,TRBD1,few,TRBJ2-5,CASNEGAQETQYF,TGTGCCAGCAATGAGGGGGCCCAAGAGACCCAGTACTTC
TRBV4-2,NA,many,TRBJ2-7,CASSQVGGGGPYEQYF,TGTGCCAGCAGCCAAGTTGGTGGGGGAGGCCCTTACGAGCAGTACTTC
TRBV6-6,TRBD1,NA,TRBJ1-4,CASSYWGQGDEKLFF,TGTGCCAGCAGTTACTGGGGACAGGGGGATGAAAAACTGTTTTTT
TRBV5-1,NA,NA,TRBJ1-2,CASSLEGGLHYGYTF,TGCGCCAGCAGCTTGGAAGGGGGGTTGCACTATGGCTACACCTTC
TRBV10-2,NA,NA,TRBJ1-1,CASSEPNTIMNTEAFF,TGCGCCAGCAGTGAGCCTAACACAATTATGAACACTGAAGCTTTCTTT
TRBV20-1,TRBD2,few,TRBJ2-2,CSASDSGGITGELFF,TGCAGTGCTAGTGATAGCGGGGGAATAACCGGGGAGCTGTTTTTT
TRBV4-1,NA,NA,TRBJ1-1,CASSQAANIMNTEAFF,TGCGCCAGCAGCCAAGCGGCAAATATAATGAACACTGAAGCTTTCTTT